The rows below give T cell receptor beta chains drawn from one sample of a study of T-cell reconstitution after alpha-beta-depleted transplantation in children. TCRdb analysed the PCR reads with MiXCR anew, one entry per CDR3 protein. The sample lists under 300,000 distinct CDR3 sequences, more than 9% occurring once. The input for sequencing was peripheral blood, taken 180 days after TCRalphabeta/CD19-depleted stem cell transplant. These receptors came from a male patient under 10 years old who had a stem cell transplant for chronic granulomatous disease, so the T cells may come from the graft donor. Each CDR3 is given with its conserved first and last residue. The D gene is left open where the match is weak. The listing skips clone size in some rows; elsewhere it reads once, few, many or a size class.

j_gene,d_gene,v_gene,abundance,CDR3aa,CDR3nt
TRBJ2-5,TRBD2,TRBV20-1,many,CSATRLAGIQETQYF,TGCAGTGCTACAAGACTAGCGGGGATCCAAGAGACCCAGTACTTC
TRBJ2-2,NA,TRBV29-1,many,CSVEWGARNTGELFF,TGCAGCGTTGAATGGGGGGCGCGGAACACCGGGGAGCTGTTTTTT
TRBJ2-1,NA,TRBV7-2,many,CASSLVGGFAYNEQFF,TGTGCCAGCAGCTTAGTCGGGGGATTCGCCTACAATGAGCAGTTCTTC
TRBJ2-7,NA,TRBV12-3/TRBV12-4,few,CASSPRGGGPYEQYF,TGTGCCAGCAGCCCTAGGGGGGGGGGCCCCTACGAGCAGTACTTC
TRBJ2-1,TRBD2,TRBV5-6,many,CASSLSGRGYNEQFF,TGTGCCAGCAGCTTGAGCGGGAGAGGCTACAATGAGCAGTTCTTC
TRBJ2-7,NA,TRBV5-1,many,CASSLEGRYEQYF,TGCGCCAGCAGCTTGGAAGGGCGATACGAGCAGTACTTC
TRBJ1-2,NA,TRBV4-1,NA,CASSQEDRAQTNGYTF,TGCGCCAGCAGCCAAGAAGACCGGGCCCAAACCAATGGCTACACCTTC
TRBJ2-2,NA,TRBV6-6,NA,CASSLTGGELFF,TGTGCCAGCAGTTTAACAGGCGGGGAGCTGTTTTTT
TRBJ2-7,TRBD1,TRBV28,few,CASSLGTDHEQYF,TGTGCCAGCAGTCTCGGGACAGACCACGAGCAGTACTTC
TRBJ2-7,TRBD2,TRBV7-9,many,CASSPLGSGGTYEQYF,TGTGCCAGCAGCCCGTTGGGGAGCGGGGGGACCTACGAGCAGTACTTC
TRBJ2-7,NA,TRBV20-1,many,CSARDPALLYEQYF,TGCAGTGCTAGAGATCCGGCCTTACTTTACGAGCAGTACTTC
TRBJ2-5,NA,TRBV18,NA,CASSPRTENQETQYF,TGTGCCAGCTCACCAAGGACTGAGAACCAAGAGACCCAGTACTTC
TRBJ2-2,NA,TRBV29-1,NA,CSVFGTGDDTGELFF,TGCAGCGTTTTTGGTACCGGGGACGACACCGGGGAGCTGTTTTTT
TRBJ2-5,TRBD2,TRBV24-1,many,CATSDFLAGGAGQETQYF,TGTGCCACCAGTGATTTTTTGGCGGGAGGCGCGGGGCAAGAGACCCAGTACTTC
TRBJ2-5,NA,TRBV11-2,many,CASSQYPLRMYQETQYF,TGTGCCAGCAGCCAATACCCCTTGCGGATGTACCAAGAGACCCAGTACTTC
TRBJ2-2,NA,TRBV4-1,many,CASSQDAAYTGELFF,TGCGCCAGCAGCCAAGATGCGGCCTACACCGGGGAGCTGTTTTTT
TRBJ2-2,NA,TRBV29-1,many,CSVESSRESGELFF,TGCAGCGTTGAATCGAGCCGGGAGTCCGGGGAGCTGTTTTTT
TRBJ1-6,NA,TRBV6-1,many,CASSEGAGAYNSPLHF,TGTGCCAGCAGTGAAGGCGCAGGGGCCTATAATTCACCCCTCCACTTT
TRBJ1-2,NA,TRBV12-3/TRBV12-4,few,CASIQGIGTYGYTF,TGTGCCAGCATCCAGGGAATAGGGACCTATGGCTACACCTTC
TRBJ1-1,NA,TRBV5-6,many,CASLRLQGSHTEAFF,TGTGCCAGCCTAAGATTACAGGGTTCTCACACTGAAGCTTTCTTT
TRBJ1-2,NA,TRBV12-3/TRBV12-4,many,CASSLGTDYGYTF,TGTGCCAGCAGTTTAGGGACAGACTATGGCTACACCTTC
TRBJ2-4,NA,TRBV20-1,many,CSARATAQIVFF,TGCAGTGCTAGGGCGACAGCACAAATTGTCTTCTTC
TRBJ2-3,NA,TRBV5-1,many,CASTETSSTDTQYF,TGCGCCAGCACAGAGACAAGTAGCACAGATACGCAGTATTTT
TRBJ2-6,TRBD1,TRBV5-1,many,CASSLGQGPSSGANVLTF,TGCGCCAGCAGCTTGGGACAGGGCCCCAGCTCTGGGGCCAACGTCCTGACTTTC
TRBJ1-5,NA,TRBV12-3/TRBV12-4,NA,CASSKGTGNQPQHF,TGTGCCAGCAGTAAAGGGACGGGGAATCAGCCCCAGCATTTT
TRBJ1-6,NA,TRBV7-9,many,CASSLLQNNSPLHF,TGTGCCAGCAGCTTATTACAGAATAATTCACCCCTCCACTTT
TRBJ2-7,NA,TRBV20-1,large,CSARSKQGAGPRGQYF,TGCAGTGCTAGATCAAAACAGGGAGCTGGCCCCAGGGGGCAGTACTTC
TRBJ2-2,NA,TRBV5-1,many,CASSASITGELFF,TGCGCCAGCAGCGCCTCCATCACCGGGGAGCTGTTTTTT
TRBJ1-4,NA,TRBV28,few,CASSLPGGDEKLFF,TGTGCCAGCAGCTTGCCCGGGGGAGACGAAAAACTGTTTTTT
TRBJ2-7,NA,TRBV28,NA,CASSFLGRDHEQYF,TGTGCCAGCAGTTTTCTCGGCAGGGACCACGAGCAGTACTTC
TRBJ1-1,NA,TRBV7-9,many,CASSYRSNTEAFF,TGTGCCAGCAGCTACAGGTCGAACACTGAAGCTTTCTTT
TRBJ2-7,NA,TRBV28,many,CASNWDGSSYEQYF,TGTGCCAGCAACTGGGACGGCAGCTCCTACGAGCAGTACTTC
TRBJ1-1,TRBD1,TRBV5-1,many,CASSPQPGQGTEAFF,TGCGCCAGCAGCCCCCAACCGGGACAGGGGACTGAAGCTTTCTTT
TRBJ2-7,NA,TRBV7-6,many,CASSTQGEQYF,TGTGCCAGCAGCACACAGGGAGAGCAGTACTTC
TRBJ2-5,TRBD2,TRBV12-3/TRBV12-4,many,CASRRGTSVETQYF,TGTGCCAGCAGGCGGGGGACTAGCGTCGAGACCCAGTACTTC
TRBJ2-7,TRBD1,TRBV24-1,many,CATSDTRTGQDEQYF,TGTGCCACCAGTGATACCCGGACAGGGCAAGACGAGCAGTACTTC
TRBJ2-5,NA,TRBV5-1,many,CASSLSQGGLGTQYF,TGCGCCAGCAGCTTGAGCCAAGGGGGACTTGGGACCCAGTACTTC
TRBJ2-5,NA,TRBV20-1,many,CSARGVGAAFQETQYF,TGCAGTGCTAGAGGGGTGGGGGCGGCCTTTCAAGAGACCCAGTACTTC
TRBJ2-1,NA,TRBV6-1,many,CASSVTLAGEQFF,TGTGCCAGCAGTGTAACCCTGGCGGGTGAGCAGTTCTTC
TRBJ1-1,NA,TRBV5-8,many,CASSTDRLSFEAFF,TGTGCCAGCAGCACGGACAGACTGAGCTTTGAAGCTTTCTTT
TRBJ1-4,NA,TRBV27,NA,CASSPGQPNEKPFF,TGTGCCAGCAGTCCTGGACAGCCTAATGAAAAACCGTTTTTT
TRBJ1-2,TRBD1,TRBV24-1,many,CATSDFETGGSGYTF,TGTGCCACCAGTGATTTTGAGACAGGGGGCAGTGGCTACACCTTC
TRBJ2-2,NA,TRBV6-2/TRBV6-3,many,CASSYLQGAGELFF,TGTGCCAGCAGTTACTTACAGGGAGCCGGGGAGCTGTTTTTT
TRBJ1-1,NA,TRBV7-9,many,CASSSWTDTEAFF,TGTGCCAGCAGCTCCTGGACAGACACTGAAGCTTTCTTT
TRBJ1-4,TRBD1,TRBV4-3,many,CASSQDLRGAGEKLFF,TGCGCCAGCAGCCAAGATCTCAGGGGGGCCGGTGAAAAACTGTTTTTT